The 2 T cell receptor beta chains below were found in one sample sequenced in a study of OX40 agonist ivuxolimab in advanced cancers. The repertoire was sequenced with immunoSEQ multiplex PCR; TCRdb's copy has only in-frame clones and lacks some. In the table there are tens of thousands of clones, 84% of which are singletons. The sample was CD4+ or CD8+ T cells sorted from blood, taken in a trial of the OX40 agonist ivuxolimab. All receptors derive from an adult with an advanced solid tumor such as melanoma, head and neck, liver or kidney cancer.

In nucleotides, the CDR3 is TGTGCCAGCAGCCTAGACGCTGGGGCCAACGTCCTGACTTTC. Translated, it gives CASSLDAGANVLTF. The V and J genes are TRBV5-6 and TRBJ2-6; D not certain. This CDR3 has 14 residues. Germline CDR1 reads SGHDT; CDR2 reads YYEEEE. The germline V and J ends were trimmed by 4 bases and 2 bases, with 7 bases remaining between them.

The chain recombines TRBV6-1 with TRBJ2-5, with unresolved D. The end of the DNA aligns better with TRBJ2-7, so the J call may be wrong. Germline V gives CDR1 MNHNS, CDR2 SASEGT. The CDR3 is 13 residues long. CDR3 sequence: CASRQTTSYEQYF. CDR3 DNA: TGTGCCAGCCGACAAACTACCTCCTACGAGCAGTACTTC.